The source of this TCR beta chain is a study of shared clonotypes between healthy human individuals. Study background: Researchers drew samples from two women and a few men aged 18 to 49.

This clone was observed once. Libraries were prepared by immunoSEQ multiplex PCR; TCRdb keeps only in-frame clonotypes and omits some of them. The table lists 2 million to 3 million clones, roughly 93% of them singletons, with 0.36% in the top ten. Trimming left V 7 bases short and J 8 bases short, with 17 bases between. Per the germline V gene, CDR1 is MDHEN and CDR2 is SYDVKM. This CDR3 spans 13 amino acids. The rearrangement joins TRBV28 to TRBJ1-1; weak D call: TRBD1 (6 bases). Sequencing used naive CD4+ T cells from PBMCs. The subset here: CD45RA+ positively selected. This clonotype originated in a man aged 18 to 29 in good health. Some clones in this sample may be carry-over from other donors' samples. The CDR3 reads CASTSQRQGEAFF. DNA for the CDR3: TGTGCCAGCACCTCCCAACGTCAGGGGGAAGCTTTCTTT. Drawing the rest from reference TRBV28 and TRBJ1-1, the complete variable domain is DVKVTQSSRYLVKRTGEKVFLECVQDMDHENMFWYRQDPGLGLRLIYFSYDVKMKEKGDIPEGYSVSREKKERFSLILESASTNQTSMYLCASTSQRQGEAFFGQGTRLTVV.